This T cell receptor beta chain was captured in a study of a mutant IDH1 vaccine in newly diagnosed glioma. Turning to the study itself: Beforehand, treatment had been radiotherapy, temozolomide, or both; the majority received both.

The CDR3 extends over 16 amino acids. The V gene lost 0 bases and the J gene lost 2 bases, with 11 bases spanning the gap. From germline, CDR1 is LGHNA and CDR2 YNFKEQ. TCRdb keeps only in-frame clones here, not all; method: immunoSEQ multiplex PCR. This table holds around 85,000 clones, 70% to 90% found once. This sample's time point: week 23, last vaccination. In the vaccine, a single dose held 300 ug of the mutant IDH1 20-mer peptide, along with topical imiquimod. This clone appeared a few times. Its antigen is undetermined. Sequencing was performed on PBMCs, taken from a glioma patient whose treatment included an IDH1 peptide vaccine. The chain recombines TRBV4-2 with TRBJ1-5; D is ambiguous. This receptor was identified in a man younger than 40 with glioma. Some clones in this sample may be carry-over from other donors' samples. The CDR3 DNA reads TGTGCCAGCAGCCAAGATGTAGGATGGGGCAATCAGCCCCAGCATTTT. Protein product: CASSQDVGWGNQPQHF.